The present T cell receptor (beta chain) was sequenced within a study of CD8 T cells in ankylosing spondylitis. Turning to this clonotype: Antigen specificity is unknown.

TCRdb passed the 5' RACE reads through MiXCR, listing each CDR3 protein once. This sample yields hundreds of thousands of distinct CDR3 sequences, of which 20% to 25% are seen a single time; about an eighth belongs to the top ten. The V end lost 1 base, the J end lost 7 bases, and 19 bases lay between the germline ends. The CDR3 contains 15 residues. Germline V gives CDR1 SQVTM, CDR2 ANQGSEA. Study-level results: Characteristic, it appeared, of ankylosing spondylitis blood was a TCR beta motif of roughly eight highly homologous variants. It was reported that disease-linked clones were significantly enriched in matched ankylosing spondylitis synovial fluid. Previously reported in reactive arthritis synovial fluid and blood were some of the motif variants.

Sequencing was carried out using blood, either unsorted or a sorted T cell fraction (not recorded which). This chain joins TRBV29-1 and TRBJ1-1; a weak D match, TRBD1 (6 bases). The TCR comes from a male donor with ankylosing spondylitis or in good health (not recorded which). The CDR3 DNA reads TGCAGCGTTGAAGCGGTGGTACAGGGCCTTGATGAAGCTTTCTTT. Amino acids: CSVEAVVQGLDEAFF.